A single T cell receptor beta chain is shown here with its context. The sample comes from a study of cytotoxic CD8 clonotypes in ibrutinib-treated CLL. Investigators sought sequencing depths of between 1 in 200,000 and 1 in 1 million T cells. Here immunoSEQ multiplex PCR was the method, and the copy in TCRdb shows in-frame clones only, minus some. The sample lists around 330,000 clones, over 55% occurring once. CDR3 length equals 14 residues. Germline-derived CDR1 and CDR2 are SGHVS and FNYEAQ. Trimming removed 7 bases from V and 9 bases from J, with 19 bases in between. The source of this sequence is a human donor with chronic lymphocytic leukemia. The specimen was PBMCs, collected after 36 months of ibrutinib treatment. The V gene is TRBV7-6, the J gene TRBJ1-5; D not resolved. The CDR3 region is CASTESGEFGPQHF. Here the CDR3 DNA reads TGTGCCAGCACCGAGTCGGGAGAGTTTGGGCCCCAGCATTTT.